These 8 T cell receptor beta chains share one sample of origin, sequenced in a study of cytomegalovirus exposure and HLA in healthy donors. PCR involved 60 Vbeta and 13 Jbeta primers. Sequencing was performed with immunoSEQ multiplex PCR; in TCRdb, only in-frame clones are kept and a portion is missing. Of around 190,000 clones in the sample, about four fifths are singletons; the top ten hold approximately 1.1%. The sequencing input was PBMCs. The source is a woman between 40 and 50 years old in good health and CMV-seronegative.

The V gene is TRBV9, the J gene TRBJ2-7, with TRBD1 matching 9 bases. Losses at the gene ends were 3 bases for V and 2 bases for J; bases not matched to a gene: 6. Germline lookup yields CDR1 SGDLS and CDR2 YYNGEE. The CDR3 loop spans 15 amino acids. CDR3 sequence: CASSEGQGIPYEQYF. The DNA of the CDR3 is TGTGCCAGCAGCGAGGGACAGGGAATTCCCTACGAGCAGTACTTC.

J is TRBJ2-1 and V is TRBV7-3; D gene uncertain. Germline V CDR1 and CDR2: SGHTA, FQGTGA. Between the trimmed V and J ends, which lost 1 base and 3 bases, there was a span of 4 bases. CDR3 length equals 13 residues. The CDR3 loop reads CASSLNNYNEQFF. DNA for the CDR3: TGTGCCAGCAGCTTAAACAACTACAATGAGCAGTTCTTC.

The chain recombines TRBV6-1 with TRBJ2-5; 7 bases match TRBD2. Trimming took 6 bases from V and 4 from J; bases not matched to a gene: 5. In germline, CDR1 is MNHNS, CDR2 SASEGT. The CDR3 loop spans 13 amino acids. The CDR3 coding sequence is TGTGCCAGCAGAGGACTAGATAGAGAGACCCAGTACTTC. As protein: CASRGLDRETQYF.

The CDR3 is CASGGGLAKNIQYF. The DNA for the CDR3 is TGTGCCAGCGGAGGAGGTTTAGCCAAAAACATTCAGTACTTC. J is TRBJ2-4 and V is TRBV6-5; D is perhaps TRBD2 (5 bases). The CDR3 covers 14 residues. Trimming removed 8 bases at V and 0 bases at J, with 11 bases between. Germline V gives CDR1 MNHEY, CDR2 SVGAGI.

This chain joins TRBV5-1 and TRBJ1-1; tentatively, D is TRBD1 (5 bases). From germline, CDR1 is SGHRS and CDR2 YFSETQ. Between the trimmed V and J ends, which lost 0 bases and 3 bases, there was a span of 9 bases. This CDR3 is 14 amino acids long. The CDR3 is CASSLDGADTEAFF. For the CDR3, the DNA is TGCGCCAGCAGCTTGGATGGGGCGGACACTGAAGCTTTCTTT. The whole variable domain, filled in from reference TRBV5-1 and TRBJ1-1, reads KAGVTQTPRYLIKTRGQQVTLSCSPISGHRSVSWYQQTPGQGLQFLFEYFSETQRNKGNFPGRFSGRQFSNSRSEMNVSTLELGDSALYLCASSLDGADTEAFFGQGTRLTVV.

The chain joins TRBV4-3 to TRBJ2-3; 7 positions match TRBD2. Germline CDR1 is LGHNA and CDR2 is YSLEER. V was pared by 4 bases and J by 11 bases, with 12 bases of the junction left unmatched. The CDR3 has 14 residues. The CDR3 spells CASSPGILAGEQYF. The CDR3 DNA reads as TGCGCCAGCAGCCCCGGAATCCTGGCGGGGGAGCAGTATTTT.

The chain couples TRBV11-2 to TRBJ1-1; 9 nucleotides agree with TRBD1. This CDR3 spans 18 amino acids. The germline CDR1 and CDR2 sequences are SGHAT and FQNNGV. V lost 6 bases, J lost 0 bases, and 14 bases stayed unmatched. CDR3 residues: CASSPFDRGVVMNTEAFF. CDR3 nucleotide sequence: TGTGCCAGCAGTCCGTTTGACAGGGGGGTGGTGATGAACACTGAAGCTTTCTTT.

This sequence joins TRBV7-2 and TRBJ1-4; D ambiguous. Deletions cut 4 bases from V and 0 bases from J, with 15 bases between. From germline, CDR1 is SGHTA and CDR2 FQGNSA. The CDR3 loop spans 17 amino acids. The CDR3 DNA sequence: TGTGCCAGCAGCTCCTCTGACCGTCTAGCAACTAATGAAAAACTGTTTTTT. It codes for CASSSSDRLATNEKLFF.